Presented here are 25 T cell receptor beta chains from one specimen sequenced in a study of Ad26.COV2.S vaccination and SARS-CoV-2 variants. Generated by immunoSEQ multiplex PCR, the TCRdb table keeps only in-frame clones and is missing some. The table records hundreds of thousands of clones, around 87% of them present only once. The treatment is: around 19 received Ad26.COV2.S at low or high dose, single or two shots; roughly five received placebo; per-sample allocation not given. Sample collection was performed on day 63 after the first vaccine or placebo injection. The sequencing used peripheral blood, collected in a trial of Ad26.COV2.S vaccine versus placebo. These receptors originate from a person aged 18-60 years who received the Ad26.COV2.S COVID-19 vaccine or a placebo.

This chain joins TRBV10-3 and TRBJ1-1; D unclear. Trimming stripped 6 bases from V and 0 bases from J, with 17 bases between. The CDR3 is made up of 16 amino acids. Germline CDR1 and CDR2: ENHRY and SYGVKD. The CDR3 coding sequence is TGTGCCATCAGCCCGGATGGATTGGGGATGAACACTGAAGCTTTCTTT. This codes for CAISPDGLGMNTEAFF.

This clone was seen only a few times. The V gene is TRBV6-5, the J gene TRBJ2-7; D possibly matches TRBD1 or TRBD2 (5 bases each). The germline gives CDR1 MNHEY, CDR2 SVGAGI. The CDR3 runs 14 residues. Trimming cost V 2 bases and J 2 bases, with 10 bases left between them. Here the CDR3 reads CASSYRRGPYEQYF. Written as DNA, the CDR3 is TGTGCCAGCAGTTACCGTCGGGGACCCTACGAGCAGTACTTC.

The V gene is TRBV6-5, the J gene TRBJ1-4; a weak D match, TRBD1 (5 bases). This CDR3 region has 15 residues. Germline CDR1 and CDR2: MNHEY and SVGAGI. Trimming cost V 8 bases and J 0 bases, with 13 bases left between them. The CDR3 reads CASGARATTNEKLFF. Written as DNA, the CDR3 is TGTGCCAGCGGGGCCAGAGCAACAACTAATGAAAAACTGTTTTTT.

This chain connects TRBV6-4 to TRBJ2-6; D remains unclear. The germline gives CDR1 MRHNA, CDR2 SNTAGT. This CDR3 comprises 15 residues. The V gene lost 3 bases and the J gene lost 1 base, with 7 bases spanning the gap. For the CDR3, the DNA is TGTGCCAGCAGTGAAAAAAGATCTGGGGCCAACGTCCTGACTTTC. Translating gives CASSEKRSGANVLTF.

This sequence joins TRBV19 and TRBJ2-7, with no clear D. Looked up from germline, CDR1 is LNHDA and CDR2 is SQIVND (reference sequence). The CDR3 totals 13 residues. V lost 3 bases to trimming and J lost 6 bases, with 12 bases between them. CDR3 amino acids: CASSIGGVREQYF. The DNA for the CDR3 is TGTGCCAGTAGTATTGGTGGGGTCCGCGAGCAGTACTTC.

The chain combines TRBV18 with TRBJ2-7; the D is unclear. Germline CDR1 KGHSH, CDR2 LQKENI. With 2 bases removed from V and 5 bases from J, the gap between germline ends came to 7 bases. The CDR3 is 12 residues long. The CDR3 DNA is TGTGCCAGCTCACCATCGAGGAACGAGCAGTACTTC. It specifies CASSPSRNEQYF.

To note about this clone: Other nucleotide sequences from this sample produce the same CDR3. This chain links TRBV7-9 with TRBJ2-7, with D unresolved. The V end was cut by 1 base, the J end by 1 base, with 5 bases between. This CDR3 region has 13 residues. Germline V gene lookup returns CDR1 SEHNR and CDR2 FQNEAQ (reference sequence). The CDR3 spells CASSLDRSYEQYF. CDR3 bases: TGTGCCAGCAGCTTAGATCGGTCCTACGAGCAGTACTTC.

This rearrangement joins TRBV6-1 to TRBJ2-7; 7 bases are shared with TRBD2. The ends lost 2 bases at V and 4 bases at J; junction bases unmatched: 17. Germline V gene data show CDR1 as MNHNS and CDR2 as SASEGT. This CDR3 region has 18 residues. The CDR3 DNA follows: TGTGCCAGCAGTGAATATTTTGGGGGAGGGACGGAACCTTACGAGCAGTACTTC. It specifies CASSEYFGGGTEPYEQYF.

This clone has only one observation. This rearrangement joins TRBV18 to TRBJ2-1, with D maybe TRBD1 (7 bases). CDR1 and CDR2 (germline): KGHSH, LQKENI. This CDR3 is built from 16 residues. Trimming pared 3 bases from V and 0 bases from J, leaving 12 bases between. As DNA, the CDR3 is TGTGCCAGCTCACCCCAGGGGGGTGGCTCCTACAATGAGCAGTTCTTC. This gives the protein CASSPQGGGSYNEQFF.

This clone is a singleton in its sample. This rearrangement joins TRBV6-2 or TRBV6-3 to TRBJ1-1; D not certain. Germline V lookup: CDR1 MNHEY, CDR2 SVGEGT. CDR3 length: 13 residues. The V end lost 6 bases, the J end lost 4 bases, and 12 bases lay between the germline ends. The DNA for the CDR3 is TGTGCCAGCAGCCGCATTCTAGGCACTGAAGCTTTCTTT. It is translated as CASSRILGTEAFF.

The chain links TRBV7-9 to TRBJ1-4; 7 nucleotides agree with TRBD1. Germline trimming cut 5 bases from V and 7 bases from J; bases unmatched to any gene: 10. The length of the CDR3 is 15 residues. Germline V gives CDR1 SEHNR, CDR2 FQNEAQ (reference sequence). DNA for the CDR3: TGTGCCAGCAGCCCCCAGGACAGGAGAAGTGAAAAACTGTTTTTT. Amino acids: CASSPQDRRSEKLFF.

V gene TRBV5-1 combines with J gene TRBJ1-1; TRBD1 might be the D (5 bases). The germline CDR1 and CDR2 sequences are SGHRS and YFSETQ. There are 13 residues in the CDR3. Trimming took 4 bases from V and 1 from J, leaving 8 bases between them. The CDR3 DNA reads as TGCGCCAGCAGCCAGGGCCCGAACACTGAAGCTTTCTTT. Translating it yields CASSQGPNTEAFF.

This clone was detected a few times. The rearrangement joins TRBV30 to TRBJ1-2; D unresolved. Germline V gene data show CDR1 as GTSNPN and CDR2 as SVGIG (reference sequence). Trimming cost V 4 bases and J 4 bases, with 10 bases left between them. CDR3 length: 12 residues. The CDR3 region is CAWTKGGYGYTF. Here the CDR3 DNA reads TGTGCCTGGACGAAAGGCGGCTATGGCTACACCTTC.

This clone was seen just once. The chain joins TRBV7-3 to TRBJ2-1; maybe TRBD1 (5 bases). V was clipped by 2 bases and J by 10 bases, with 24 bases between them. Germline lookup yields CDR1 SGHTA and CDR2 FQGTGA. This CDR3 comprises 17 residues. The CDR3 here is CASSLLSQGAGLGEQFF. The CDR3 nucleotides read TGTGCCAGCAGCTTATTATCTCAGGGTGCAGGGCTTGGGGAGCAGTTCTTC.

This clone was seen once. The chain joins TRBV18 to TRBJ2-3; no firm D call. V was shortened by 2 bases and J by 6 bases, with 6 bases between the two germline ends. The germline V gene encodes CDR1 KGHSH and CDR2 LQKENI. The CDR3 has 12 residues. The CDR3 DNA reads TGTGCCAGCTCACCAAACATGGATACGCAGTATTTT. Protein product: CASSPNMDTQYF.

The chain employs TRBV19 and TRBJ2-1, with TRBD2 matching over 16 bases. With 3 bases clipped from V and 10 bases from J, the junction kept 3 bases outside the gene matches. From germline, CDR1 is LNHDA and CDR2 SQIVND (reference sequence). The CDR3 has 15 residues. The CDR3 nucleotides read TGTGCCAGTAGTATGGGACTAGCGGGGGGGCTGGAGCAGTTCTTC. As protein: CASSMGLAGGLEQFF.

The J gene is TRBJ2-7, the V gene TRBV6-5; 8 bases are a match to TRBD1. The CDR3 runs to 14 residues. The germline gives CDR1 MNHEY, CDR2 SVGAGI. With 6 bases clipped from V and 5 bases from J, the junction kept 9 bases outside the gene matches. CDR3 DNA sequence: TGTGCCAGCAGGACAGGGGTAGAGACTAACGAGCAGTACTTC. Translated, it gives CASRTGVETNEQYF.

The chain couples TRBV19 to TRBJ1-1; D remains ambiguous. V gave up 1 base and J gave up 1 base, with 10 bases separating them. CDR3 size: 15 residues. The germline V gene has CDR1 LNHDA and CDR2 SQIVND (reference sequence). The DNA for the CDR3 is TGTGCCAGTAGTATAGTGGGATTGGGGAACACTGAAGCTTTCTTT. It codes for CASSIVGLGNTEAFF. The variable domain in full, completed from reference TRBV19 and TRBJ1-1, reads DGGITQSPKYLFRKEGQNVTLSCEQNLNHDAMYWYRQDPGQGLRLIYYSQIVNDFQKGDIAEGYSVSREKKESFPLTVTSAQKNPTAFYLCASSIVGLGNTEAFFGQGTRLTVV.

The chain couples TRBV7-2 to TRBJ1-5, with TRBD1 matching 7 bases. Unmatched junction bases numbered 16, after V lost 2 bases and J lost 6 bases. From germline, CDR1 is SGHTA and CDR2 FQGNSA. The CDR3 is 18 residues long. The CDR3 sequence is CASSLKGGRQGFGQPQHF. Written as DNA, the CDR3 is TGTGCCAGCAGCTTAAAGGGCGGGAGACAGGGCTTTGGTCAGCCCCAGCATTTT.

The chain has TRBV19 and TRBJ2-3; possibly TRBD2 for D (5 bases). Per germline, CDR1 LNHDA and CDR2 SQIVND (reference sequence). The ends were cut back, 4 bases at V and 1 base at J, with 15 bases in the middle. The CDR3 loop spans 16 amino acids. The CDR3 sequence: CASSRELGSRTDTQYF. The CDR3 DNA reads TGTGCCAGTAGTAGGGAGCTGGGCTCGCGCACAGATACGCAGTATTTT.

This chain links TRBV6-5 with TRBJ1-1; D is possibly TRBD1 (5 bases). The CDR3 is 15 residues long. CDR1 and CDR2 (germline): MNHEY, SVGAGI. V lost 2 bases and J lost 5, with 15 bases in between. The CDR3 spells CASSYATRTGTEAFF. Written as DNA, the CDR3 is TGTGCCAGCAGTTACGCAACAAGAACAGGAACTGAAGCTTTCTTT.

This chain connects TRBV5-1 to TRBJ2-5; 11 bases fit TRBD2. This CDR3 region has 15 residues. Germline V gene sequence: CDR1 SGHRS, CDR2 YFSETQ. V shed 4 bases and J 1 base; nucleotides not matched to a gene: 3. The CDR3 DNA reads as TGCGCCAGCAGCCAGGGACTAGCGGCCCAAGAGACCCAGTACTTC. Translation: CASSQGLAAQETQYF. The entire variable domain, with the rest obtained from reference TRBV5-1 and TRBJ2-5, is as follows: KAGVTQTPRYLIKTRGQQVTLSCSPISGHRSVSWYQQTPGQGLQFLFEYFSETQRNKGNFPGRFSGRQFSNSRSEMNVSTLELGDSALYLCASSQGLAAQETQYFGPGTRLLVL.

In nucleotides, the CDR3 is TGCGCCAGCAGCCCTGGAGCGGGTTCCCATAATTCACCCCTCCACTTT. Protein: CASSPGAGSHNSPLHF. The chain uses TRBV5-1 and TRBJ1-6, with D unresolved. From germline, CDR1 is SGHRS and CDR2 YFSETQ. This CDR3 has 16 residues. The V and J ends lost 4 bases and 5 bases respectively, with 16 bases between them. Full variable domain (rest looked up from reference TRBV5-1 and TRBJ1-6): KAGVTQTPRYLIKTRGQQVTLSCSPISGHRSVSWYQQTPGQGLQFLFEYFSETQRNKGNFPGRFSGRQFSNSRSEMNVSTLELGDSALYLCASSPGAGSHNSPLHFGNGTRLTVT.

In its sample, this clone was seen once. The chain uses TRBV2 and TRBJ2-5, with D possibly matching TRBD1 (5 bases). With 7 bases removed from V and 4 bases from J, the gap between germline ends came to 7 bases. Per germline, CDR1 SNHLY and CDR2 FYNNEI. CDR3 length equals 11 residues. This CDR3 is CASTQGETQYF. CDR3 coding DNA: TGTGCCAGCACCCAGGGAGAGACCCAGTACTTC.

This clone was seen just once. Other DNA sequences of this sample code for an identical CDR3. This chain connects TRBV9 to TRBJ2-7, with 9 bases identical to TRBD1. This CDR3 is built from 13 residues. Germline CDR1 reads SGDLS; CDR2 reads YYNGEE. V lost 4 bases, J lost 9 bases, and 8 bases stayed unmatched. Here the CDR3 DNA reads TGTGCCAGCAGCCCGGGACAGGGAGTAGGGCAGTACTTC. Amino acid sequence: CASSPGQGVGQYF.